Included here is one TCR beta chain sequence, with context. Its antigen is unidentified. The assay was immunoSEQ multiplex PCR, and TCRdb's table has in-frame clones only and misses some. The sample carries roughly 190,000 clones, more than 75% recorded once. This sample is drawn from a study of T cell responses to AZD1222 COVID-19 vaccine. CDR1 and CDR2 from the germline V gene are MNHEY and SMNVEV (reference sequence). V lost 3 bases, J lost 1 base, and 12 bases lay in between. The CDR3 length is 15 residues. Study-level findings and limits: With two AZD1222 doses given, Spike-specific TCR breadth and depth both rose. Repertoires were collected only later (after the peak T cell response had occurred). The donor cohort was predominantly white British with a female majority, and clonal diversity may have been underestimated.

The sequences come from peripheral blood, collected on day 0 of AZD1222 vaccination. The receptor was derived from an adult in good health. The chain carries TRBV27 and TRBJ1-2, with a weak D call TRBD1 (6 bases). Here the CDR3 DNA reads TGTGCCAGCAGTTTGGGGGCAGGGGTTAACTATGGCTACACCTTC. It translates to CASSLGAGVNYGYTF.